These T cell receptor beta chains were read from a single sample in a study of T cell responses to AZD1222 COVID-19 vaccine. Clones were read by immunoSEQ multiplex PCR, and TCRdb kept only the in-frame ones, dropping some. The sample yields approximately 50,000 clones, approximately 86% seen once. The input for sequencing was peripheral blood, taken 28 days after the second AZD1222 dose. The source of these receptors is an adult who received the AZD1222 COVID-19 vaccine. Each CDR3 is given with its conserved first and last residue. The order of the fields is D gene, V gene, CDR3 length, clone size, J gene, CDR3 DNA, CDR3 protein. D genes are given only for firm matches. Size is stated for part of the rows, as once, few or many counts, or as a class when the clone is expanded.

d_gene: NA; v_gene: TRBV29-1; len: 13; abundance: NA; j_gene: TRBJ1-1; CDR3nt: TGCAGCGCCCCGGGACAAATGAACACTGAAGCTTTCTTT; CDR3aa: CSAPGQMNTEAFF
d_gene: NA; v_gene: TRBV4-2; len: 14; abundance: NA; j_gene: TRBJ2-7; CDR3nt: TGTGCCAGCAGCCAAGAAGCCAGGGCATACGAGCAGTACTTC; CDR3aa: CASSQEARAYEQYF
d_gene: NA; v_gene: TRBV20-1; len: 11; abundance: NA; j_gene: TRBJ2-1; CDR3nt: TGCAGTGCTAAACACTACAATGAGCAGTTCTTC; CDR3aa: CSAKHYNEQFF
d_gene: NA; v_gene: TRBV19; len: 15; abundance: NA; j_gene: TRBJ1-3; CDR3nt: TGTGCCAGTATACGGACGGGTAGCTCTGGAAACACCATATATTTT; CDR3aa: CASIRTGSSGNTIYF
d_gene: TRBD2; v_gene: TRBV11-2; len: 15; abundance: NA; j_gene: TRBJ2-1; CDR3nt: TGTGCCAGCAGCCCGGGACTACACTCCTACAATGAGCAGTTCTTC; CDR3aa: CASSPGLHSYNEQFF
d_gene: TRBD1; v_gene: TRBV19; len: 15; abundance: NA; j_gene: TRBJ1-5; CDR3nt: TGTGCCAGTAGTTTCAGGGGGGCTAGCAATCAGCCCCAGCATTTT; CDR3aa: CASSFRGASNQPQHF
d_gene: NA; v_gene: TRBV10-3; len: 18; abundance: NA; j_gene: TRBJ2-2; CDR3nt: TGTGCCATCAGCGAGCGGGAACAGACAGGACTAGGGACCGGGGAGCTGTTTTTT; CDR3aa: CAISEREQTGLGTGELFF
d_gene: NA; v_gene: TRBV7-9; len: 15; abundance: NA; j_gene: TRBJ1-2; CDR3nt: TGTGCCAGCAGCTTCGGGCAGGGGATCGACTATGGCTACACCTTC; CDR3aa: CASSFGQGIDYGYTF
d_gene: TRBD1; v_gene: TRBV5-1; len: 15; abundance: once; j_gene: TRBJ1-5; CDR3nt: TGCGCCAGCAGCCCCGTGACAGGGAGGAATCAGCCCCAGCATTTT; CDR3aa: CASSPVTGRNQPQHF
d_gene: NA; v_gene: TRBV7-3; len: 13; abundance: NA; j_gene: TRBJ1-2; CDR3nt: TGTGCCAGCAGCTTAACGATGGTCTCAGGCTACACCTTC; CDR3aa: CASSLTMVSGYTF
d_gene: NA; v_gene: TRBV5-1; len: 16; abundance: NA; j_gene: TRBJ2-2; CDR3nt: TGCGCCAGCAGCGTACAGGGACTCTCGAACACCGGGGAGCTGTTTTTT; CDR3aa: CASSVQGLSNTGELFF
d_gene: NA; v_gene: TRBV30; len: 11; abundance: NA; j_gene: TRBJ1-6; CDR3nt: TGTGCCTGGAGACTTGGGGCACCCCTCCACTTT; CDR3aa: CAWRLGAPLHF
d_gene: NA; v_gene: TRBV5-1; len: 15; abundance: once; j_gene: TRBJ1-4; CDR3nt: TGCGCCAGCAGCTTGGGTGCCAGCCAGAATGAAAAACTGTTTTTT; CDR3aa: CASSLGASQNEKLFF
d_gene: NA; v_gene: TRBV20-1; len: 16; abundance: NA; j_gene: TRBJ2-7; CDR3nt: TGCAGTGCTAGTCCCTACGGGGGTGTCCTATCCTACGAGCAGTACTTC; CDR3aa: CSASPYGGVLSYEQYF
d_gene: TRBD1; v_gene: TRBV4-1; len: 15; abundance: NA; j_gene: TRBJ1-6; CDR3nt: TGCGCCAGCAGCCCTAAAGACAGGGATAATTCACCCCTCCACTTT; CDR3aa: CASSPKDRDNSPLHF
d_gene: NA; v_gene: TRBV28; len: 16; abundance: NA; j_gene: TRBJ1-4; CDR3nt: TGTGCCAGCAGTTCCGGGGGACACTCCCAGAATGAAAAACTGTTTTTT; CDR3aa: CASSSGGHSQNEKLFF
d_gene: NA; v_gene: TRBV7-9; len: 15; abundance: NA; j_gene: TRBJ1-1; CDR3nt: TGTGCCAGCAGCTTAGTCAAGAGGGGTCGCACTGAAGCTTTCTTT; CDR3aa: CASSLVKRGRTEAFF
d_gene: TRBD1; v_gene: TRBV29-1; len: 12; abundance: NA; j_gene: TRBJ2-7; CDR3nt: TGCAGCGTACGACAGGGGATGAGTGAGCAGTACTTC; CDR3aa: CSVRQGMSEQYF
d_gene: NA; v_gene: TRBV27; len: 13; abundance: NA; j_gene: TRBJ1-2; CDR3nt: TGTGCCAGCAGTTATGGGACTTCCTATGGCTACACCTTC; CDR3aa: CASSYGTSYGYTF
d_gene: NA; v_gene: TRBV11-2; len: 14; abundance: few; j_gene: TRBJ2-4; CDR3nt: TGTGCCAGCAGCTCCCTGCGCGGCAAAAACATTCAGTACTTC; CDR3aa: CASSSLRGKNIQYF